This T cell receptor (beta chain) was recovered during a study of T cells in Graves' hyperthyroidism and ophthalmopathy. The CDR3 totals 14 residues. The V end was cut by 1 base, the J end by 5 bases, with 9 bases between. Germline assignment: CDR1 MNHNS and CDR2 SASEGT. Amplified TCR beta CDR3 regions derived from RNA transcripts. HTBI primers were employed in a first-round RT-PCR of the TCR CDR3. TCRdb itself ran the multiplex PCR reads through MiXCR, one entry per CDR3 protein. The sample has hundreds of thousands of distinct CDR3 sequences; about a fifth are singletons. This clonotype occurred a few times.

Sequencing input: blood. This chain connects TRBV6-1 to TRBJ2-1, with D tentatively TRBD2 (6 bases). The TCR comes from a man under 40 with Graves' ophthalmopathy. The CDR3 nucleotides are TGTGCCAGCAGTGAAGGCGGACTAAACAATGAGCAGTTCTTC. Protein sequence: CASSEGGLNNEQFF.